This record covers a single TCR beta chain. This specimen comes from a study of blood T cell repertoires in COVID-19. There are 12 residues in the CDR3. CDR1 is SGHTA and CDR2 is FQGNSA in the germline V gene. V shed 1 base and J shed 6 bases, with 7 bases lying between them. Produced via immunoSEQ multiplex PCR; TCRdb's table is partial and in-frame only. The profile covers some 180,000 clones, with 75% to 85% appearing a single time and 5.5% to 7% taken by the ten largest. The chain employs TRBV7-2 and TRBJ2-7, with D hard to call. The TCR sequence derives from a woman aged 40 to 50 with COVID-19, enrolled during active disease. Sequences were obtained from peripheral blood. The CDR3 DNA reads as TGTGCCAGCAGCTTAGACAGCTTCGAGCAGTACTTC. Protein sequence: CASSLDSFEQYF.